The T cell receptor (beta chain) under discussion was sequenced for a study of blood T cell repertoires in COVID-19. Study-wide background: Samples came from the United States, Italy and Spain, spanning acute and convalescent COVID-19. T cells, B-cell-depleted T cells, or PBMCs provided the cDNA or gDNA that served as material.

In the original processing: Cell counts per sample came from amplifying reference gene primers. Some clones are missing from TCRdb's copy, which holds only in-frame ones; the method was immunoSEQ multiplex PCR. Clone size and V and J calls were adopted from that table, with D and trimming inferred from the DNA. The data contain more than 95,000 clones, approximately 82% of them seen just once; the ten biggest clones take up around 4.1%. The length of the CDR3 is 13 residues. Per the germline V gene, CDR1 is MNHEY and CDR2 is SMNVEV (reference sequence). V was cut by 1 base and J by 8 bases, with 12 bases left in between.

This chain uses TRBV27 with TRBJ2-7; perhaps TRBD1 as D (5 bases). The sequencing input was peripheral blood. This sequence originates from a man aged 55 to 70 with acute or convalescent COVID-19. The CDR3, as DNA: TGTGCCAGCAGTTTATATGCCCAGGGCCAGCAGTACGTC. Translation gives CASSLYAQGQQYV.